Within the sample, the clone carrying this T cell receptor beta chain is medium-sized. The antigen remains unidentified. Time point specified: sample taken at primary tumor resection. Donation came from around 72 patients with untreated early-stage non-small cell lung cancer. From tumor, nontumor lung or frozen PBMC, whole RNA was taken unsorted for sequencing. TCRdb re-called the 5' RACE reads with MiXCR, one entry per CDR3 protein. The table lists 20,000 or so distinct CDR3 sequences, 6.5% to 8.5% of them singletons, with 20% to 25% in the top ten. This sample was included in a study of spatial heterogeneity in lung cancer. Study information: There was a strong correlation between the counts of TCR transcripts measured in tumor regions and a T cell transcriptional module score that was calculated from matched bulk RNA-seq.

Study findings and constraints: It was estimated that coverage of tumor T cells reached around 6.3% for alpha chains and more than 12% for beta chains. Within tumors, counts of expanded alpha and beta TCRs tracked tumor mutation counts.

The CDR3 sequence is 14 residues long. CDR1 and CDR2 (germline): MDHEN, SYDVKM. V lost 7 bases, J lost 3 bases, and 16 bases lay in between. This specimen consisted of lung tumor tissue, obtained at surgery. The clonotype was recovered from a male donor with early-stage non-small cell lung cancer. The gene calls are TRBV28 and TRBJ2-7; no reliable D call. The CDR3 sequence is CASKSPNSLYEQYF. As DNA, the CDR3 is TGTGCCAGCAAGTCGCCGAATAGTCTCTACGAGCAGTACTTC.